What follows is one T cell receptor beta chain and its context. As yet, its antigen is unknown. A 5'RACE reaction primed in the constant segment made cDNA libraries of TCR alpha and TCR beta, and these carried sample barcodes and UMIs. From the 5' RACE reads, TCRdb called clonotypes with MiXCR, one entry per CDR3 protein. Of 350,000 to 500,000 distinct CDR3 sequences in the sample, more than 20% are singletons; the top ten hold roughly 13%. The data originate from a study of T-cell memory formation after mild COVID-19. Study-wide context: In these data, TCR clusters were largely donor specific.

Study-wide points: There was a balanced CD4/CD8 profile in clones contracting day 15 to 85, and later expanders leaned CD4+. The main location of contracting CD4+ clones was CM and EM, and that of contracting CD8+ clones was EMRA.

The source is an adult woman who had mild COVID-19 (a few samples of this study predate the infection). Cell type and time point are not known. Material: PBMCs or a T cell subset sorted from them (not recorded which).

CDR3 in amino acids: CATSDQAGKYF. As DNA, the CDR3 is TGTGCCACCAGTGATCAAGCCGGGAAGTATTTT. The chain uses TRBV24-1 and TRBJ2-3; perhaps TRBD2 as D (5 bases). This CDR3 has 11 residues. Germline-derived CDR1 and CDR2 are KGHDR and SFDVKD. The V and J ends lost 3 bases and 13 bases respectively, with 10 bases between them.